This T cell receptor beta chain was obtained from a study of cytomegalovirus exposure and HLA in healthy donors. Germline V CDR1 and CDR2: MNHEY, SMNVEV (reference sequence). This CDR3 is 13 amino acids long. The trim removed 1 base at V and 10 bases at J, leaving 7 bases unmatched. PCR employed 60 Vbeta and 13 Jbeta primers. TCRdb's table, derived via immunoSEQ multiplex PCR, lists solely in-frame clones and lacks some. The sample lists about 180,000 clones, 80% occurring once. This clone turned up a few times. The sample consisted of PBMCs. The rearrangement joins TRBV27 to TRBJ2-7, with 7 bases that match TRBD1. The clonotype was recovered from a woman aged 25 to 39 in good health and CMV-seronegative. CDR3 in amino acids: CASSLFRQGLQYF. The CDR3 nucleotides read TGTGCCAGCAGTTTATTTCGACAGGGCTTACAGTACTTC.